The clone carrying this T cell receptor beta chain was observed a few times. Its antigen is currently unknown. The data derive from a study of beta chain features in type 1 diabetes. Study-wide points: The study found moderately but significantly shorter TCRB CDR3s in all four CD4+ subsets of Type 1 diabetes patients. Lower insertion and higher deletion counts appeared at VDJ junctions in type 1 diabetes patients.

V lost 4 bases, J lost 4 bases, and 17 bases lay in between. The CDR3 length is 15 residues. Germline loops: CDR1 SGHRS, CDR2 YFSETQ. One heparinised draw, averaging roughly 110 mL, was taken per donor. The entirety of the isolated RNA underwent reverse transcription, so expressed TCRB transcripts were sequenced. Data came from immunoSEQ multiplex PCR; TCRdb stores just in-frame clones and leaves some out. The table lists about 150,000 clones, 9% to 12% of them singletons. Sequencing was done on a sample of central memory CD4+ T cells from blood. The V gene is TRBV5-1, the J gene TRBJ1-2, with a weak D call TRBD1 (5 bases). The TCR originated in a man between 25 and 39 years old with type 1 diabetes. CDR3 sequence: CASSAGTDPIYGYTF. The CDR3 region has the DNA TGCGCCAGCAGCGCGGGGACGGATCCCATCTATGGCTACACCTTC.